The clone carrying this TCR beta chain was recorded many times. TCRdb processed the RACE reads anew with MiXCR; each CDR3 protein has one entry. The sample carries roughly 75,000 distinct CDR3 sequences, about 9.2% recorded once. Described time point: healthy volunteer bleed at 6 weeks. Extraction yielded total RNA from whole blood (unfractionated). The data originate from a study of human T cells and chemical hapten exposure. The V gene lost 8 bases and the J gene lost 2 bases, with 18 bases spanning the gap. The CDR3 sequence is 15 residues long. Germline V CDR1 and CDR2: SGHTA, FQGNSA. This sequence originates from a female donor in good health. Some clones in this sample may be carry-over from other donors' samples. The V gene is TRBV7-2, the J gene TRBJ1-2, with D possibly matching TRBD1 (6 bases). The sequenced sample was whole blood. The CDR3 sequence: CASSLESGVNYGYTF. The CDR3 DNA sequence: TGTGCCAGCTCCCTTGAGTCAGGGGTAAACTATGGCTACACCTTC.